Listed here are 15 T cell receptor beta chains from one sample, sequenced in a study of blood T cell repertoires in COVID-19. Repertoires were generated with immunoSEQ multiplex PCR, while TCRdb's copy carries only in-frame clones and drops some. The sample yields some 100,000 clones, 81% seen once. The source material was peripheral blood. The source is a man aged 55 to 70 with acute or convalescent COVID-19.

The V call is TRBV23-1, the J call TRBJ2-7, with 7 bases matching TRBD1. TRBV23-1 qualifies as an ORF whose function is uncertain. V trimming: 7 bases; J trimming: 5 bases; junction bases outside the gene matches: 20. The CDR3 spans 17 residues. This chain's CDR3 is CASIRKINQGERDEQYF. CDR3 coding DNA: TGCGCCAGCATTCGAAAAATTAACCAGGGGGAGAGAGACGAGCAGTACTTC.

The chain combines TRBV3-1 (or the pseudogene TRBV3-2) with TRBJ1-5; maybe TRBD1 (6 bases). V lost 3 bases and J 6 bases, leaving 15 bases between the germline ends. CDR3 length equals 15 residues. The germline V gene encodes CDR1 LGHDT and CDR2 YNNKEL (reference sequence). CDR3 in amino acids: CASSHGQTTGQPQHF. In DNA, the CDR3 is TGTGCCAGCAGCCACGGACAGACGACGGGTCAGCCCCAGCATTTT.

The gene calls are TRBV7-9 and TRBJ2-7; D perhaps matches TRBD1 (6 bases). The CDR3 spans 14 residues. Deletions cut 3 bases from V and 2 bases from J, with 11 bases between. Germline V CDR1 and CDR2: SEHNR, FQNEAQ (reference sequence). This chain's CDR3 is CASSFMGDTYEQYF. The DNA for the CDR3 is TGTGCCAGCAGCTTTATGGGGGACACCTACGAGCAGTACTTC.

V usage is TRBV27 and J usage is TRBJ2-7; no clear D gene. The CDR3 spans 14 residues. Between the trimmed V and J ends, which lost 0 bases and 2 bases, there was a span of 8 bases. CDR1 is MNHEY, CDR2 SMNVEV, per germline (reference sequence). The CDR3 is CASSLSYSTYEQYF. CDR3 coding DNA: TGTGCCAGCAGTTTATCGTACTCGACCTACGAGCAGTACTTC.

V and J are TRBV12-5 and TRBJ1-1, with D tentatively TRBD1 (6 bases). V dropped 5 bases and J dropped 5 bases, with 18 bases sitting between them. The V gene's germline CDR1 is LGHNT and CDR2 FRNRAP. This CDR3 is built from 15 residues. The CDR3 DNA reads TGTGCTAGTGGTCCTACCCAGGGGTGGGGGACTGAAGCTTTCTTT. Encoded protein: CASGPTQGWGTEAFF. Complete variable domain (other parts from reference TRBV12-5 and TRBJ1-1): DARVTQTPRHKVTEMGQEVTMRCQPILGHNTVFWYRQTMMQGLELLAYFRNRAPLDDSGMPKDRFSAEMPDATLATLKIQPSEPRDSAVYFCASGPTQGWGTEAFFGQGTRLTVV.

This chain uses TRBV6-5 with TRBJ2-4; 7 bases align to TRBD1. The CDR3 runs to 16 residues. V lost 4 bases, J lost 0 bases, and 6 bases stayed unmatched. CDR1 is MNHEY and CDR2 is SVGAGI in the germline V gene. Here the CDR3 reads CASSSTGTLAKNIQYF. CDR3 DNA sequence: TGTGCCAGCAGTTCGACAGGGACACTAGCCAAAAACATTCAGTACTTC.

V usage is TRBV6-5 and J usage is TRBJ1-3; D is undetermined. The CDR3 runs to 16 residues. Germline V gene lookup returns CDR1 MNHEY and CDR2 SVGAGI. Deletions cut 3 bases from V and 1 base from J, with 13 bases between. The CDR3 loop reads CASSYSRTGSGNTIYF. As DNA, the CDR3 is TGTGCCAGCAGTTATTCACGCACCGGGTCTGGAAACACCATATATTTT.

The chain recombines TRBV11-2 with TRBJ2-7; 8 bases align to TRBD1. J was trimmed by 7 bases and V by 0 bases; bases with no gene match: 8. CDR3 size: 15 residues. From germline, CDR1 is SGHAT and CDR2 FQNNGV. The CDR3 nucleotides read TGTGCCAGCAGCTTAGAGGGCAGGGGGCTGGTTGAGCAGTACTTC. It specifies CASSLEGRGLVEQYF.

The chain joins TRBV6-5 to TRBJ2-7, with 7 bases fitting TRBD1. CDR3 length: 15 amino acids. Germline CDR1 and CDR2: MNHEY and SVGAGI. The V gene end was trimmed by 2 bases and the J gene end by 2 bases; junction bases not matched to a gene: 6. The CDR3, as DNA: TGTGCCAGCAGTTACGGTCCCGGGACAGCCTACGAGCAGTACTTC. Its translation: CASSYGPGTAYEQYF.

There are a few counts of this clone. The rearrangement links TRBV5-4 to TRBJ2-7, with D perhaps matching TRBD2 (6 bases). CDR1 and CDR2 from the germline V gene are SGHNT and YYREEE (reference sequence). Trimming pared 0 bases from V and 0 bases from J, leaving 13 bases between. The CDR3 is 16 amino acids. The CDR3 loop is CASSLARGSFSYEQYF. CDR3 sequence (DNA): TGTGCCAGCAGCTTGGCCCGGGGGAGTTTCTCCTACGAGCAGTACTTC.

J is TRBJ2-5 and V is TRBV6-2 or TRBV6-3; no firm D call. The CDR3 runs 14 residues. CDR1 is MNHEY and CDR2 is SVGEGT in the germline V gene. V lost 2 bases and J lost 1, with 8 bases in between. The CDR3 here is CASSYARGQETQYF. The CDR3 DNA follows: TGTGCCAGCAGTTACGCCCGAGGCCAAGAGACCCAGTACTTC.

The chain employs TRBV24-1 and TRBJ2-1; possible D gene TRBD1, 6 bases. The germline gives CDR1 KGHDR, CDR2 SFDVKD. V was trimmed by 1 base and J by 4 bases, leaving 10 bases between them. The length of the CDR3 is 15 residues. CDR3 nucleotides: TGTGCCACCAGTGATTTCGGGCAGGGGTACAATGAGCAGTTCTTC. Its translation is CATSDFGQGYNEQFF.

The chain combines TRBV5-6 with TRBJ1-1, with 7 nucleotides matching TRBD1. This CDR3 region has 15 residues. The trim removed 4 bases at V and 0 bases at J, leaving 6 bases unmatched. Germline V CDR1 and CDR2: SGHDT, YYEEEE. The CDR3 DNA reads TGTGCCAGCAGCAGGAGGGGGACAGTGAACACTGAAGCTTTCTTT. It codes for CASSRRGTVNTEAFF.

The CDR3 region is CASSLQGGDTQYF. In DNA, the CDR3 is TGTGCCAGCAGCCTTCAGGGGGGAGATACGCAGTATTTT. This chain uses TRBV5-4 with TRBJ2-3; D might be TRBD1 (7 bases). CDR1 and CDR2 (germline): SGHNT, YYREEE (reference sequence). The CDR3 loop spans 13 amino acids. Trimming took 4 bases from V and 5 from J, leaving 11 bases between them.

This chain uses TRBV4-1 with TRBJ2-7; tentatively, D is TRBD2 (5 bases). CDR3 size: 16 residues. Between the trimmed V and J ends, which lost 2 bases and 6 bases, there was a span of 20 bases. Germline CDR1 MGHRA, CDR2 YSYEKL. Here the CDR3 reads CASSQFTSVGGVEQYF. The CDR3 DNA follows: TGCGCCAGCAGCCAATTTACTTCGGTAGGAGGTGTCGAGCAGTACTTC.